The sequence of this T cell receptor (beta chain) was determined in a study of T cells in Graves' hyperthyroidism and ophthalmopathy. What was amplified from RNA transcripts were TCR beta CDR3 regions. During a first-round RT-PCR of the TCR CDR3, the HTBI primer set was used. TCRdb used MiXCR to reprocess the multiplex PCR reads, holding one entry per CDR3 protein. The table records a few hundred thousand distinct CDR3 sequences, around 46% of them present only once. Reasons for excluding patients were uncontrolled infection, other autoimmune disease, pregnancy or lactation. Trimming at V came to 6 bases and at J to 5 bases, leaving 8 bases not matched to a gene. CDR3 length: 13 residues. Germline V lookup: CDR1 DFQATT, CDR2 SNEGSKA (reference sequence). Study findings and constraints: In the analysis, a 13 V-J model separated ophthalmopathy from stable hyperthyroidism.

This clonotype has at least ten counts. Its antigen remains unknown. This receptor was identified in a woman aged 18-35 years with Graves' hyperthyroidism. The chain uses TRBV20-1 and TRBJ2-5, with 8 bases fitting TRBD2. Sequenced sample: peripheral blood or thyroid tissue (not recorded which). This CDR3 is CSARTSPHETQYF. Written as DNA, the CDR3 is TGCAGTGCGCGGACTAGCCCCCACGAGACCCAGTACTTC.